Presented here are 7 T cell receptor beta chains from one specimen sequenced in a study of T cell repertoires in cytomegalovirus infection. TCRdb reprocessed the reads via MiXCR and lists one record per CDR3 protein. Altogether approximately 310,000 distinct CDR3 sequences are present, 25% being singletons, with the ten largest covering about 14%. These receptors lack a known antigen. The starting material was cultured PBMCs, obtained from culture after CMV antigen stimulation. These receptors came from a human donor in good health (CMV status not recorded). Some clones in this sample may be carry-over from other donors' samples.

The V call is TRBV6-5, the J call TRBJ1-2; weak D call: TRBD1 (6 bases). This CDR3 is 12 amino acids long. Germline V CDR1 and CDR2: MNHEY, SVGAGI. Trimming cost V 6 bases and J 2 bases, with 7 bases left between them. CDR3 sequence reads: CASRQGNYGYTF. In DNA form, the CDR3 reads TGTGCCAGCAGACAGGGAAACTATGGCTACACCTTC.

This clonotype showed up just a few times. The V gene is TRBV12-3 or TRBV12-4, the J gene TRBJ2-7, with D hard to call. CDR3 size: 13 residues. Trimming left V 5 bases short and J 7 bases short, with 15 bases between. The CDR3 loop reads CASSQDPLREQYV. The DNA of the CDR3 is TGTGCCAGCAGTCAGGACCCCCTAAGGGAGCAGTACGTC.

On this clonotype itself: An end of the junction does not agree with germline; a read error may underlie this. The V call is TRBV7-7, the J call TRBJ2-2; the match to TRBD1 covers 7 bases. The CDR3 sequence is 19 residues long. Looked up from germline, CDR1 is SSHAT and CDR2 is FNYEAQ (reference sequence). The CDR3 DNA reads as TGTGCTAGCAGCTTACGAATTACTACCGGGACAGTGAACACCGGGGAGCTGTTTTTT. Protein product: CASSLRITTGTVNTGELFF.

The chain carries TRBV6-2 or TRBV6-3 and TRBJ2-1; the match to TRBD2 covers 10 bases. In germline, CDR1 is MNHEY, CDR2 SVGEGT. The CDR3 extends over 17 amino acids. Trimming removed 2 bases from V and 4 bases from J; junction bases left unmatched: 8. CDR3 loop: CASSYTLAGERYNEQFF. In DNA form, the CDR3 reads TGTGCCAGCAGTTACACGCTAGCGGGAGAGAGGTACAATGAGCAGTTCTTC.

The table lists this clonotype with a few counts. V and J are TRBV7-2 and TRBJ2-1, with 11 bases identical to TRBD2. This CDR3 spans 19 amino acids. Germline CDR1 SGHTA, CDR2 FQGNSA. V lost 3 bases to trimming and J lost 5 bases; unmatched junction nucleotides: 15. CDR3 residues: CASSLRRLAGITRNNEQFF. CDR3 DNA sequence: TGTGCCAGCAGCTTGAGAAGACTAGCGGGAATTACGAGGAACAATGAGCAGTTCTTC.

The gene calls are TRBV11-2 and TRBJ2-1; D gene ambiguous. Germline lookup yields CDR1 SGHAT and CDR2 FQNNGV. V was trimmed by 5 bases and J by 5 bases, leaving 13 bases between them. CDR3 size: 14 residues. Here the CDR3 reads CASSPPRFNNEQFF. The CDR3 DNA reads as TGTGCCAGCAGCCCCCCCCGCTTTAACAATGAGCAGTTCTTC.

The chain recombines TRBV7-2 with TRBJ2-2; D unclear. Germline assignment: CDR1 SGHTA and CDR2 FQGNSA. The CDR3 runs to 13 residues. The V and J ends lost 0 bases and 9 bases respectively, with 8 bases between them. The CDR3 coding sequence is TGTGCCAGCAGCTTAGCGGGTCCTTGGGAGCTGTTTTTT. It encodes CASSLAGPWELFF.